One TCR beta chain is described in this entry. Its antigen remains unidentified. The source of the sample is a study of CD8 T cells in Susac syndrome. Looking at the study overall: The sequenced Susac syndrome patients included more than five who had clinically active disease and fewer than 10 who were in remission. General observations from the study: The number of Susac-specific public clones found was approximately 17 in total CD8+ repertoires and a few in CD8+ TEMRA repertoires.

Diagnostic criteria for definite or probable disease, in their recently defined form, were met by the patients with Susac syndrome. Negative isolation yielded the CD8+ and CD4+ T cells, while FACS enriched the TEMRA cells. After extraction with the RNeasy kit, 0.5 to 1 ug of the RNA was reverse transcribed using random hexamers. MiXCR, applied by TCRdb to the immunoSEQ multiplex PCR reads, yields one record per CDR3 protein. The table has about 130,000 distinct CDR3 sequences, about 95% seen once. Per the germline V gene, CDR1 is MNHNS and CDR2 is SASEGT. Deletions cut 6 bases from V and 1 base from J, with 6 bases between. This CDR3 comprises 12 residues.

Input material: CD8+ T cells from PBMCs. The receptor was derived from a human donor with Susac syndrome. The V call is TRBV6-1, the J call TRBJ2-5, with a weak D call TRBD1 (5 bases). DNA for the CDR3: TGTGCCAGCAGGACAGCCCAAGAGACCCAGTACTTC. Its translation: CASRTAQETQYF.